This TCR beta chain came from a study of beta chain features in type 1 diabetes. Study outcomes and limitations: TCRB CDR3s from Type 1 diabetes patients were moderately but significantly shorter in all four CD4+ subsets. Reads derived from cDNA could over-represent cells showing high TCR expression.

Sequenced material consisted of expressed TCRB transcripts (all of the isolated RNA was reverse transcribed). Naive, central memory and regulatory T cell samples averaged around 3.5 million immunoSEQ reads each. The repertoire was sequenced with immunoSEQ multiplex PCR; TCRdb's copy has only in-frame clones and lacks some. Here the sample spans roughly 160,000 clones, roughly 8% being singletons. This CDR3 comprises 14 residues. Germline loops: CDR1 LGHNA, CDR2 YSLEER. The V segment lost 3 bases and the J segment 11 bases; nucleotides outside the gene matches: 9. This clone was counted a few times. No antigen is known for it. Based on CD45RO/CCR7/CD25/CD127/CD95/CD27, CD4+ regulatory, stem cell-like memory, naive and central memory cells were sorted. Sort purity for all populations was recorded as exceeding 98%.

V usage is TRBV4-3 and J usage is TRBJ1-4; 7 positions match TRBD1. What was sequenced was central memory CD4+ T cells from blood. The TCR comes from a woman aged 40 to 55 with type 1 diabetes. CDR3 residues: CASSQGTVTRKLFF. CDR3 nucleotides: TGCGCCAGCAGCCAGGGGACAGTGACTCGGAAACTGTTTTTT.